Each of the 14 T cell receptor beta chains below was sequenced from the same sample in a study of OX40 agonist ivuxolimab in advanced cancers. Clones were sequenced by immunoSEQ multiplex PCR, and TCRdb holds only the in-frame ones, with some missing. The repertoire includes 14,000 or so clones, roughly 82% of them detected once, and around 44% sits in the top ten. Sequencing was performed on CD4+ or CD8+ T cells sorted from blood, taken in a trial of the OX40 agonist ivuxolimab. These receptors originate from an adult with an advanced solid tumor such as melanoma, head and neck, liver or kidney cancer.

J is TRBJ1-2 and V is TRBV7-3, with a possible D match to TRBD1 (6 bases). Germline CDR1 SGHTA, CDR2 FQGTGA. CDR3 length: 14 amino acids. Trimming removed 2 bases from V and 8 bases from J, with 15 bases in between. The CDR3 nucleotides are TGTGCCAGCAGCTTAGGGTTTGAGGGGGAGGGCTACACCTTC. Translating gives CASSLGFEGEGYTF.

The sample holds a few counts of this clone. This sequence joins TRBV4-3 and TRBJ2-3; 11 bases align to TRBD2. The germline V gene encodes CDR1 LGHNA and CDR2 YSLEER. V shed 1 base, J shed 2 bases, and the junction held 5 bases outside the gene matches. The CDR3 contains 17 residues. The CDR3 reads CASSQVLAGGPTDTQYF. CDR3 DNA sequence: TGCGCCAGCAGCCAAGTCCTAGCGGGGGGCCCCACAGATACGCAGTATTTT.

The chain has TRBV13 and TRBJ2-3; perhaps TRBD2 as D (6 bases). The CDR3 consists of 14 residues. Germline V gives CDR1 PRHDT, CDR2 FYEKMQ (reference sequence). Trimming shortened V by 4 bases and J by 2 bases, and 10 bases separated the two germline ends. The CDR3 here is CASSSQRATDTQYF. The CDR3 DNA is TGTGCCAGCAGCTCTCAGCGGGCCACAGATACGCAGTATTTT.

The rearrangement uses TRBV25-1 and TRBJ2-1; TRBD2 matches 8 bases. The V gene's germline CDR1 is MGHDK and CDR2 SYGVNS. After removal of 1 base from V and 5 bases from J, the junction contained 7 bases not matched to a gene. This CDR3 contains 16 residues. The CDR3 region is CASSEWGTSVNNEQFF. CDR3 coding DNA: TGTGCCAGCAGTGAATGGGGGACTAGTGTGAACAATGAGCAGTTCTTC.

The chain joins TRBV28 to TRBJ2-7, with D perhaps TRBD1 or TRBD2 (6 bases each). Trimming removed 2 bases from V and 4 bases from J, with 12 bases in between. The CDR3 totals 14 residues. The germline V gene encodes CDR1 MDHEN and CDR2 SYDVKM. This chain's CDR3 is CASSLDGGGYEQYF. Written as DNA, the CDR3 is TGTGCCAGCAGTTTAGACGGGGGCGGTTACGAGCAGTACTTC.

The genes are TRBV4-2 and TRBJ2-7; D possibly matches TRBD1 or TRBD2 (6 bases each). CDR3 length: 15 residues. Germline V gene sequence: CDR1 LGHNA, CDR2 YNFKEQ. V lost 4 bases to trimming and J lost 2 bases, with 15 bases between them. In DNA form, the CDR3 reads TGTGCCAGCAGCCCGGAGGGGGACTCCCCCTACGAGCAGTACTTC. It codes for CASSPEGDSPYEQYF.

V is TRBV7-3 and J is TRBJ2-7; D possibly uses TRBD1 or TRBD2 (5 bases each). Deletions cut 5 bases from V and 0 bases from J, with 26 bases between. CDR1 and CDR2 (germline): SGHTA, FQGTGA. CDR3 length equals 19 residues. CDR3 residues: CASSPQSRDDFTSSYEQYF. The CDR3 bases are TGTGCCAGCAGCCCGCAGTCTCGGGACGATTTTACGAGCTCCTACGAGCAGTACTTC.

The CDR3 here is CSVVPTNGIDNEQFF. Here the CDR3 DNA reads TGCAGCGTCGTCCCAACGAACGGTATAGACAATGAGCAGTTCTTC. The chain joins TRBV29-1 to TRBJ2-1; D gene unclear. The CDR3 totals 15 residues. Germline V lookup: CDR1 SQVTM, CDR2 ANQGSEA. V was clipped by 6 bases and J by 5 bases, with 20 bases between them.

This chain links TRBV19 with TRBJ1-5; D not resolved. There are 13 residues in the CDR3. Germline CDR1 and CDR2: LNHDA and SQIVND (reference sequence). The V end lost 7 bases, the J end lost 0 bases, and 7 bases lay between the germline ends. CDR3 DNA: TGTGCCAGTACGGATTATAGCAATCAGCCCCAGCATTTT. As protein: CASTDYSNQPQHF. Together with reference TRBV19 and TRBJ1-5, the CDR3 gives the full variable domain: DGGITQSPKYLFRKEGQNVTLSCEQNLNHDAMYWYRQDPGQGLRLIYYSQIVNDFQKGDIAEGYSVSREKKESFPLTVTSAQKNPTAFYLCASTDYSNQPQHFGDGTRLSIL.

V is TRBV21-1 and J is TRBJ2-7; the DNA was not compared with TRBD1, the D call given in the table. TRBV21-1 is shown as a pseudogene. This CDR3 has 18 amino acids. This chain's CDR3 is CASSNIHRGRGTSYEQYF. The CDR3 DNA reads TGTGCCAGCAGCAACATACATCGGGGCAGGGGGACCTCCTACGAGCAGTACTTC.

The V and J genes are TRBV7-9 and TRBJ2-7; 7 bases are shared with TRBD2. The V and J ends lost 1 base and 7 bases, in that order; junction bases with no gene match: 7. The CDR3 runs to 14 residues. Germline V gives CDR1 SEHNR, CDR2 FQNEAQ (reference sequence). This CDR3 is CASSLVAGVAEQYF. The CDR3 nucleotides are TGTGCCAGCAGCTTAGTTGCGGGGGTGGCGGAGCAGTACTTC.

This clone was seen once. The gene calls are TRBV28 and TRBJ2-5; perhaps TRBD2 as D (6 bases). With 3 bases removed from V and 4 bases from J, the gap between germline ends came to 24 bases. The CDR3 totals 18 residues. The germline V gene encodes CDR1 MDHEN and CDR2 SYDVKM. CDR3: CASSFEAGTPPEGETQYF. In DNA form, the CDR3 reads TGTGCCAGCAGTTTCGAAGCCGGGACCCCCCCGGAGGGAGAGACCCAGTACTTC.

The CDR3 region has the DNA TGTGCCAGCAGCCAAGAGAATCACCTTACGAACTACGAGCAGTACTTC. Translation gives CASSQENHLTNYEQYF. The rearrangement links TRBV7-3 to TRBJ2-7; D gene unclear. Germline-derived CDR1 and CDR2 are SGHTA and FQGTGA. The V gene lost 5 bases and the J gene lost 3 bases, with 20 bases spanning the gap. The CDR3 covers 16 residues.

The chain joins TRBV6-5 to TRBJ1-2, with D tentatively TRBD1 (6 bases). Trimming pared 4 bases from V and 8 bases from J, leaving 20 bases between. The CDR3 contains 15 residues. Germline CDR1 MNHEY, CDR2 SVGAGI. The CDR3 sequence is CASSSNRDSLRGYTF. The CDR3 DNA reads as TGTGCCAGCAGTTCAAACAGGGATTCATTGCGGGGCTACACCTTC.